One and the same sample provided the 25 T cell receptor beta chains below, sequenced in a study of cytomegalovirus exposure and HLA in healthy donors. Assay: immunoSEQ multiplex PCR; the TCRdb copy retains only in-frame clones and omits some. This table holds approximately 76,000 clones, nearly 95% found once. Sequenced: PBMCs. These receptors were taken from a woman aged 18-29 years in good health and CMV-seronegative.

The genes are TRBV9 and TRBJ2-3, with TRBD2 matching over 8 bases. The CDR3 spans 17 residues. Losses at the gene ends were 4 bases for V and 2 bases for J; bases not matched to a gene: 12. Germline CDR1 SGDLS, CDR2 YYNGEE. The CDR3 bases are TGTGCCAGCAGCCAACCCCGGGGCGGGGGGACCACAGATACGCAGTATTTT. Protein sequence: CASSQPRGGGTTDTQYF.

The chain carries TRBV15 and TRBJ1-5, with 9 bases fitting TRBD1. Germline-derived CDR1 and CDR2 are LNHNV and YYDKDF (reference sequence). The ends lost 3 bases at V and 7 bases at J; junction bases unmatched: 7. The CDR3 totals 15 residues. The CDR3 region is CATSRGQGDGQPQHF. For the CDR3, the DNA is TGTGCCACCAGCAGGGGACAGGGAGACGGACAGCCCCAGCATTTT.

The CDR3 here is CASARRSDTGELFF. CDR3 DNA: TGTGCCAGCGCCAGGAGGTCGGACACCGGGGAGCTGTTTTTT. The gene calls are TRBV6-7 and TRBJ2-2; the D gene is possibly TRBD2 (5 bases). TRBV6-7 is an ORF, and what it does is uncertain. The CDR3 runs 14 residues. V was cut by 8 bases and J by 3 bases, with 13 bases left in between.

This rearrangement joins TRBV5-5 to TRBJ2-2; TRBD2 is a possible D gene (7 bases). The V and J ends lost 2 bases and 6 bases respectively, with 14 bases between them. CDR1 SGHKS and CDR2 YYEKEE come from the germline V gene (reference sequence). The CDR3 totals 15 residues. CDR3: CASSFRGASAGELFF. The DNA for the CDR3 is TGTGCCAGCAGCTTTCGGGGGGCTAGCGCCGGGGAGCTGTTTTTT. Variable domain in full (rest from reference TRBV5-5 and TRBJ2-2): DAGVTQSPTHLIKTRGQQVTLRCSPISGHKSVSWYQQVLGQGPQFIFQYYEKEERGRGNFPDRFSARQFPNYSSELNVNALLLGDSALYLCASSFRGASAGELFFGEGSRLTVL.

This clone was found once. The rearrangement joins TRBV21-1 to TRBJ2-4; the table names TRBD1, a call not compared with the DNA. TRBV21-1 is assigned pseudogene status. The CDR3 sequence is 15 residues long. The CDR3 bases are TGTGCCAGCAGCAAAAGGAGGGGACAGAAAAACATTCAGTACTTC. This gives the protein CASSKRRGQKNIQYF.

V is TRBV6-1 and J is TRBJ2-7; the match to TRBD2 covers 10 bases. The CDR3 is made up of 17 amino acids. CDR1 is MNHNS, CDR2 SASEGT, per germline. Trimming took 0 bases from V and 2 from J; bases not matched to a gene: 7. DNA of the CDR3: TGTGCCAGCAGTGAAGCTAACTCCCTAGCGGGAGCCTACGAGCAGTACTTC. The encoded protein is CASSEANSLAGAYEQYF.

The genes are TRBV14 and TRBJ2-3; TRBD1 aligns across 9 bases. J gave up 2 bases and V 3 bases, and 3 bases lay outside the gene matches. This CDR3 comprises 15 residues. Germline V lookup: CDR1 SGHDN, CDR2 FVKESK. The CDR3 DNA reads TGTGCCAGCAGCCACGACAGGGGGTACACAGATACGCAGTATTTT. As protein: CASSHDRGYTDTQYF.

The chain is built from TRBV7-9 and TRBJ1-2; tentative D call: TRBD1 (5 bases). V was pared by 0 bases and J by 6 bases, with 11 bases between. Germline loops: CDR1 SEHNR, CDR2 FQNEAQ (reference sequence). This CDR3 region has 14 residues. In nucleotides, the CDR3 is TGTGCCAGCAGCTTAGCTGCAGGGTGGAATGGCTACACCTTC. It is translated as CASSLAAGWNGYTF.

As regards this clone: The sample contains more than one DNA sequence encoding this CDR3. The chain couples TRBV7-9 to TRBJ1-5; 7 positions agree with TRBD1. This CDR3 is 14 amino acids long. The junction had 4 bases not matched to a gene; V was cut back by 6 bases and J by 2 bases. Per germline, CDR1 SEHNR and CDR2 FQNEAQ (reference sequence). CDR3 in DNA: TGTGCCAGCAGTCCAACAGGGGGCAATCAGCCCCAGCATTTT. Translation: CASSPTGGNQPQHF.

For the CDR3, the DNA is TGTGCCAGCAGCTTGTACGACAGGGATACAGATACGCAGTATTTT. This codes for CASSLYDRDTDTQYF. The chain has TRBV5-6 and TRBJ2-3, with 7 bases that match TRBD1. This CDR3 spans 15 amino acids. Trimming at V came to 1 base and at J to 3 bases, leaving 5 bases not matched to a gene. Per the germline V gene, CDR1 is SGHDT and CDR2 is YYEEEE.

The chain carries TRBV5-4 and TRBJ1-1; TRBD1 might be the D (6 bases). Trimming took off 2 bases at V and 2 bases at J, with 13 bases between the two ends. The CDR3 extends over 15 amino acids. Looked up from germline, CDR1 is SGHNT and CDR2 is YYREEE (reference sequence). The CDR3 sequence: CASSFPRGFNTEAFF. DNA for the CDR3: TGTGCCAGCAGCTTCCCCAGGGGTTTCAACACTGAAGCTTTCTTT. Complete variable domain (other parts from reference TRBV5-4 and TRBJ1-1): ETGVTQSPTHLIKTRGQQVTLRCSSQSGHNTVSWYQQALGQGPQFIFQYYREEENGRGNFPPRFSGLQFPNYSSELNVNALELDDSALYLCASSFPRGFNTEAFFGQGTRLTVV.

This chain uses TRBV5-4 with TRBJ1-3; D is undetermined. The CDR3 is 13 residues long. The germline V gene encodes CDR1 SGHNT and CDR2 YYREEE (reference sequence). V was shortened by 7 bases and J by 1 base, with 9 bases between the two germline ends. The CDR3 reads CASVDTSGNTIYF. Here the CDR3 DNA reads TGTGCCAGCGTTGACACTTCTGGAAACACCATATATTTT.

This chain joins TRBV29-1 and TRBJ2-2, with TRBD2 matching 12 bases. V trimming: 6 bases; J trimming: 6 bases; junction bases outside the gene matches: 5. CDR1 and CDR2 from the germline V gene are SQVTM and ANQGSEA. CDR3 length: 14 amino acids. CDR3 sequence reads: CSVSSGGGPGELFF. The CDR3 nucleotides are TGCAGCGTGTCTAGCGGGGGGGGTCCCGGGGAGCTGTTTTTT.

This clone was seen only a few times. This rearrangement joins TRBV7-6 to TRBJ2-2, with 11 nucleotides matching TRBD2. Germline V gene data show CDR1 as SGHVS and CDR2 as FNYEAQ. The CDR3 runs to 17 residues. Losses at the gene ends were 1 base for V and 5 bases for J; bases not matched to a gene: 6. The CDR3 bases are TGTGCCAGCAGCTTAGGGATAGCGGGAGGGAAGACCGGGGAGCTGTTTTTT. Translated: CASSLGIAGGKTGELFF.

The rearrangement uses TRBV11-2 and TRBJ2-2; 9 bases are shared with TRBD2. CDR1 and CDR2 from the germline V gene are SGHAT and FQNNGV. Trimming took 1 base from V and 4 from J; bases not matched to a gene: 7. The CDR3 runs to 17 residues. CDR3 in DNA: TGTGCCAGCAGCTTAGCGGCGGGGGGGCTGGGCACCGGGGAGCTGTTTTTT. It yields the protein CASSLAAGGLGTGELFF.

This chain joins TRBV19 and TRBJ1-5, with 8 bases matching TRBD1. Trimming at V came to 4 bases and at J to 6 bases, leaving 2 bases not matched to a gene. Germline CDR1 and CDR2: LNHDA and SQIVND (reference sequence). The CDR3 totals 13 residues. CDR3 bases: TGTGCCAGTAGTAAACAGGGGGGTCAGCCCCAGCATTTT. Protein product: CASSKQGGQPQHF.

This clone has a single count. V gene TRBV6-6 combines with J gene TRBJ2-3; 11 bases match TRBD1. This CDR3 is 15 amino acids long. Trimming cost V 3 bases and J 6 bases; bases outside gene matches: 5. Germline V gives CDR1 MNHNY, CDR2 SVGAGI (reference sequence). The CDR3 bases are TGTGCCAGCAGTTATGGGACAGGGGGTTCGGATACGCAGTATTTT. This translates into CASSYGTGGSDTQYF.

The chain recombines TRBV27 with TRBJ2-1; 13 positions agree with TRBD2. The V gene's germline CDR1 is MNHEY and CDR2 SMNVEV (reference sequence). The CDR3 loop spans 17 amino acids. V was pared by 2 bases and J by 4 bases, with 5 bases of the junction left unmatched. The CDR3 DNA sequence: TGTGCCAGCAGTTTACCGAGACTAGCGGGGGGTTACAATGAGCAGTTCTTC. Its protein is CASSLPRLAGGYNEQFF.

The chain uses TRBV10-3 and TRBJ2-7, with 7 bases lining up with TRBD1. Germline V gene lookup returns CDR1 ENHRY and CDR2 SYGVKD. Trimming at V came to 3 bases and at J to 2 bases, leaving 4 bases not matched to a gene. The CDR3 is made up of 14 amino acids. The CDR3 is CAISDWQGAYEQYF. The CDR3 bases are TGTGCCATCAGTGATTGGCAGGGGGCCTACGAGCAGTACTTC.

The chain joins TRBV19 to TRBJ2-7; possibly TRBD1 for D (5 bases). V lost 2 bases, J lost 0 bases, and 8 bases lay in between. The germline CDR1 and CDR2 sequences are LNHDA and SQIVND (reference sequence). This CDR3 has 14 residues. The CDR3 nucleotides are TGTGCCAGTAGTATAATCCAGGGCTCCTACGAGCAGTACTTC. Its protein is CASSIIQGSYEQYF.

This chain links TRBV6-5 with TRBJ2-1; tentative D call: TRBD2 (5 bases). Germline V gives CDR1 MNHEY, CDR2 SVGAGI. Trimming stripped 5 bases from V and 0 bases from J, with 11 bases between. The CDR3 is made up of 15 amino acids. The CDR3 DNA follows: TGTGCCAGCAGTCTGAGCGGAAGCTCCTACAATGAGCAGTTCTTC. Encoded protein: CASSLSGSSYNEQFF.

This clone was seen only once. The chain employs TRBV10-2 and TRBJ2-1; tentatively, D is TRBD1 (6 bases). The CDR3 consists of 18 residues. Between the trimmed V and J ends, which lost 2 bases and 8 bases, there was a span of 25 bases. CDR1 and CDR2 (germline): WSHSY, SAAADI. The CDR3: CASSEEGDRGPGQHEQFF. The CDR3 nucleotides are TGCGCCAGCAGTGAGGAGGGGGACCGGGGTCCCGGGCAGCATGAGCAGTTCTTC.

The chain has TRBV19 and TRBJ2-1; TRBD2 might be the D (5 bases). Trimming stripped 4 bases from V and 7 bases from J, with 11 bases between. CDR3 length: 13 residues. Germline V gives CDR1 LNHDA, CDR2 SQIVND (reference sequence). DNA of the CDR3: TGTGCCAGTAGTAGGGAGTCAAGGAATGAGCAGTTCTTC. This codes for CASSRESRNEQFF.

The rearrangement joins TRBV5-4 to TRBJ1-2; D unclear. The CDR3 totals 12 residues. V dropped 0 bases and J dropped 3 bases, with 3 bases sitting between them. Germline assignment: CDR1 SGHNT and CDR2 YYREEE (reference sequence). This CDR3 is CASSLADYGYTF. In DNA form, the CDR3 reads TGTGCCAGCAGCTTGGCGGACTATGGCTACACCTTC.

The CDR3 sequence is CASSPSGQKNEKLFF. The DNA for the CDR3 is TGTGCCAGCTCACCATCGGGACAGAAAAATGAAAAACTGTTTTTT. The chain joins TRBV18 to TRBJ1-4; TRBD1 matches 7 bases. CDR1 and CDR2 (germline): KGHSH, LQKENI. V trimming: 2 bases; J trimming: 5 bases; junction bases outside the gene matches: 5. The CDR3 covers 15 residues.